This passage covers 30 T cell receptor beta chains from one sample sequenced in a study of persistence of HIV-infected CD4 T cells. The antigens these receptors bind are not known. This was the immunoSEQ version 4 assay in survey mode. Using immunoSEQ multiplex PCR, the repertoire was profiled, and TCRdb retains in-frame clones only, with some absent. The sample includes about 46,000 clones, 80% to 90% seen only once; the top ten take 2.5% to 4%. Anti-CD3/anti-CD28 beads served as a nonspecific positive control stimulus. Sorting of responding CD4+ T cells relied on upregulated CD40 ligand together with CD69. This material consisted of CD4+ T cells sorted from PBMCs after roughly 18-hour stimulation, taken from a patient who received antiretroviral therapy. These receptors were taken from an adult woman with HIV who was CMV-seropositive.

This clone was picked up a small number of times. This chain connects TRBV18 to TRBJ1-2; 7 positions match TRBD1. This CDR3 is 14 amino acids long. Unmatched junction bases numbered 6, after V lost 4 bases and J lost 4 bases. CDR1 and CDR2 from the germline V gene are KGHSH and LQKENI. The CDR3 DNA reads TGTGCCAGCTCACATGACCGGGACAGCTATGGCTACACCTTC. This translates into CASSHDRDSYGYTF.

This clone was observed a single time. V and J are TRBV6-6 and TRBJ2-7; 7 nucleotides align to TRBD2. Unmatched junction bases numbered 4, after V lost 5 bases and J lost 0 bases. CDR3 size: 14 residues. The V gene's germline CDR1 is MNHNY and CDR2 SVGAGI (reference sequence). The CDR3 sequence: CASSTLAASYEQYF. The CDR3 nucleotides read TGTGCCAGCAGTACCCTAGCGGCCTCCTACGAGCAGTACTTC.

The chain links TRBV28 to TRBJ2-7, with 7 bases lining up with TRBD2. The CDR3 is 14 residues long. V was pared by 9 bases and J by 0 bases, with 8 bases of the junction left unmatched. Per the germline V gene, CDR1 is MDHEN and CDR2 is SYDVKM. This chain's CDR3 is CASIAGGTSYEQYF. The DNA of the CDR3 is TGTGCCAGTATAGCGGGCGGAACCTCCTACGAGCAGTACTTC.

The V and J genes are TRBV21-1 and TRBJ2-7; no DNA check was done on the table's D call, TRBD2. TRBV21-1 is tagged as a pseudogene. The length of the CDR3 is 18 residues. Written as DNA, the CDR3 is TGTGCCAGCAGCAAAGTGATTTTAACGGGGGGGCGACTCTACGAGCAGTACTTC. This codes for CASSKVILTGGRLYEQYF.

The chain is built from TRBV3-1 (or the pseudogene TRBV3-2) and TRBJ1-2; 8 bases fit TRBD1. The CDR3 contains 15 residues. Per the germline V gene, CDR1 is LGHDT and CDR2 is YNNKEL (reference sequence). The ends lost 1 base at V and 4 bases at J; junction bases unmatched: 5. The CDR3 region has the DNA TGTGCCAGCAGCCAAGCTGATACAGGGGGCTATGGCTACACCTTC. Translated: CASSQADTGGYGYTF.

The gene calls are TRBV24-1 and TRBJ2-5, with TRBD1 identical over 8 bases. The CDR3 loop spans 15 amino acids. The V segment lost 4 bases and the J segment 5 bases; nucleotides outside the gene matches: 8. CDR1 KGHDR and CDR2 SFDVKD come from the germline V gene. The CDR3 protein is CATSDSRGPGETQYF. Written as DNA, the CDR3 is TGTGCCACCAGTGACAGCAGGGGGCCTGGGGAGACCCAGTACTTC.

V gene TRBV5-4 combines with J gene TRBJ2-3; a weak D match, TRBD2 (6 bases). With 4 bases removed from V and 6 bases from J, the gap between germline ends came to 9 bases. This CDR3 is 12 amino acids long. Germline V gene data show CDR1 as SGHNT and CDR2 as YYREEE (reference sequence). The CDR3 here is CASSRLEDTQYF. CDR3 in DNA: TGTGCCAGCAGCCGACTAGAGGATACGCAGTATTTT.

The chain couples TRBV28 to TRBJ1-5; D remains ambiguous. The germline V gene has CDR1 MDHEN and CDR2 SYDVKM. The CDR3 runs 11 residues. V lost 3 bases, J lost 10 bases, and 7 bases lay in between. The chain's CDR3 is CASSLDGPQHF. In DNA, the CDR3 is TGTGCCAGCAGTTTGGACGGACCCCAGCATTTT.

The rearrangement links TRBV9 to TRBJ2-2; D is unresolved. CDR3 length equals 15 residues. V lost 0 bases and J 1 base, leaving 7 bases between the germline ends. Germline V gene data show CDR1 as SGDLS and CDR2 as YYNGEE. The CDR3 nucleotides are TGTGCCAGCAGCGTAGTCCCAGAGAACACCGGGGAGCTGTTTTTT. It encodes CASSVVPENTGELFF.

J is TRBJ1-1 and V is TRBV27; 7 bases are a match to TRBD1. The CDR3 runs 14 residues. After removal of 10 bases from V and 2 bases from J, the junction contained 10 bases not matched to a gene. In germline, CDR1 is MNHEY, CDR2 SMNVEV (reference sequence). The CDR3 DNA reads TGTGCCACCGCCTCGGACAGGTCCAACACTGAAGCTTTCTTT. It translates to CATASDRSNTEAFF.

The V call is TRBV18, the J call TRBJ1-3; 7 bases match TRBD1. The CDR3 has 17 amino acids. Losses at the gene ends were 4 bases for V and 6 bases for J; bases not matched to a gene: 15. Germline-derived CDR1 and CDR2 are KGHSH and LQKENI. This CDR3 reads CASSRWAGDSRPNTIYF. CDR3 coding DNA: TGTGCCAGCTCACGTTGGGCCGGGGACAGTCGCCCAAACACCATATATTTT.

The chain joins TRBV28 to TRBJ1-2; TRBD1 agrees at 7 bases. Germline V gives CDR1 MDHEN, CDR2 SYDVKM. V gave up 5 bases and J gave up 4 bases; unmatched junction bases: 10. The CDR3 has 15 amino acids. The CDR3 nucleotides read TGTGCCAGCAGTCCCCCAGGGGGACACAGCTATGGCTACACCTTC. Amino acids: CASSPPGGHSYGYTF.

This rearrangement joins TRBV2 to TRBJ2-3; maybe TRBD2 (5 bases). Trimming pared 7 bases from V and 2 bases from J, leaving 28 bases between. Per the germline V gene, CDR1 is SNHLY and CDR2 is FYNNEI. The CDR3 consists of 19 residues. DNA of the CDR3: TGTGCCAGCACTAGTTTTGTTCCCATAACGGGGTTGAACACAGATACGCAGTATTTT. It is translated as CASTSFVPITGLNTDTQYF.

The rearrangement links TRBV5-1 to TRBJ1-4, with 7 bases aligning to TRBD1. The CDR3 runs to 13 residues. V shed 5 bases, J shed 6 bases, and the junction held 4 bases outside the gene matches. In germline, CDR1 is SGHRS, CDR2 YFSETQ. CDR3 DNA sequence: TGCGCCAGCAGAGGGACAGCGGATGAAAAACTGTTTTTT. Encoded protein: CASRGTADEKLFF.

The rearrangement joins TRBV14 to TRBJ2-2; D could derive from TRBD1 or TRBD2 (6 bases each). The CDR3 loop spans 17 amino acids. V was trimmed by 4 bases and J by 1 base, leaving 16 bases between them. CDR1 and CDR2 from the germline V gene are SGHDN and FVKESK. DNA for the CDR3: TGTGCCAGCAGCCTGAGGGGGGCGCAATTGAACACCGGGGAGCTGTTTTTT. Protein product: CASSLRGAQLNTGELFF.

The genes are TRBV7-6 and TRBJ2-7, with D tentatively TRBD2 (6 bases). This CDR3 contains 15 residues. In germline, CDR1 is SGHVS, CDR2 FNYEAQ. The V and J ends lost 3 bases and 2 bases respectively, with 14 bases between them. CDR3 sequence: CASSLGGGGPYEQYF. In nucleotides, the CDR3 is TGTGCCAGCAGCTTGGGGGGAGGTGGGCCCTACGAGCAGTACTTC.

This chain links TRBV10-3 with TRBJ1-1, with D uncertain. Germline CDR1 is ENHRY and CDR2 is SYGVKD. The CDR3 contains 14 residues. Deletions cut 5 bases from V and 4 bases from J, with 14 bases between. This chain's CDR3 is CAISYGREGTEAFF. CDR3 sequence (DNA): TGTGCCATCAGTTACGGACGGGAGGGCACTGAAGCTTTCTTT.

The chain carries TRBV5-1 and TRBJ2-3; 11 bases line up with TRBD2. Germline values: CDR1 SGHRS, CDR2 YFSETQ. J was trimmed by 4 bases and V by 5 bases; bases with no gene match: 6. This CDR3 contains 15 residues. The CDR3 loop reads CASSTSGSKADTQYF. CDR3 coding DNA: TGCGCCAGCAGTACTAGCGGGAGTAAGGCAGATACGCAGTATTTT.

This sequence joins TRBV28 and TRBJ2-1; possibly TRBD2 for D (5 bases). Germline lookup yields CDR1 MDHEN and CDR2 SYDVKM. The V end was cut by 5 bases, the J end by 6 bases, with 17 bases between. The CDR3 runs 15 residues. CDR3 DNA sequence: TGTGCCAGCAGTCCAGGAGGAGTTGATGCCAATGAGCAGTTCTTC. Translated, it gives CASSPGGVDANEQFF.

The rearrangement uses TRBV6-2 or TRBV6-3 and TRBJ2-1; D uncertain. The CDR3 extends over 11 amino acids. CDR1 and CDR2 from the germline V gene are MNHEY and SVGEGT. The V end was cut by 2 bases, the J end by 15 bases, with 11 bases between. This CDR3 reads CASSYKVAVFF. For the CDR3, the DNA is TGTGCCAGCAGTTACAAGGTAGCTGTGTTCTTC.

V is TRBV24-1 and J is TRBJ2-1; 11 nucleotides match TRBD1. CDR3 length: 16 amino acids. The ends lost 4 bases at V and 9 bases at J; junction bases unmatched: 10. Germline V gene sequence: CDR1 KGHDR, CDR2 SFDVKD. CDR3: CATSDRGQGARGEQFF. CDR3 DNA: TGTGCCACCAGTGACCGAGGACAGGGGGCGCGCGGTGAGCAGTTCTTC.

This chain links TRBV19 with TRBJ1-5; 11 bases align to TRBD1. V shed 5 bases and J 0 bases; nucleotides not matched to a gene: 3. The CDR3 length is 16 residues. CDR1 LNHDA and CDR2 SQIVND come from the germline V gene (reference sequence). The CDR3 loop reads CASSPGQGDSNQPQHF. The CDR3 DNA is TGTGCCAGTAGTCCGGGACAGGGGGATAGCAATCAGCCCCAGCATTTT.

V gene TRBV16 combines with J gene TRBJ1-1; D remains ambiguous. The CDR3 has 13 amino acids. The germline V and J ends were trimmed by 1 base and 1 base, with 4 bases remaining between them. Per the germline V gene, CDR1 is KGHSY and CDR2 is FQNENV. The CDR3 sequence is CASSQLRNTEAFF. The CDR3, as DNA: TGTGCCAGCAGCCAATTGAGGAACACTGAAGCTTTCTTT. Together with reference TRBV16 and TRBJ1-1, the CDR3 gives the full variable domain: GEEVAQTPKHLVRGEGQKAKLYCAPIKGHSYVFWYQQVLKNEFKFLISFQNENVFDETGMPKERFSAKCLPNSPCSLEIQATKLEDSAVYFCASSQLRNTEAFFGQGTRLTVV.

J is TRBJ1-4 and V is TRBV27; no definite D call. Germline lookup yields CDR1 MNHEY and CDR2 SMNVEV (reference sequence). The CDR3 consists of 13 residues. V dropped 7 bases and J dropped 5 bases, with 11 bases sitting between them. The CDR3 region is CASTGYQNEKLFF. CDR3 bases: TGTGCCAGCACAGGCTATCAGAATGAAAAACTGTTTTTT.

V and J are TRBV2 and TRBJ2-1; D is ambiguous. V was trimmed by 7 bases and J by 7 bases, leaving 5 bases between them. CDR1 and CDR2 from the germline V gene are SNHLY and FYNNEI. The CDR3 is 10 residues long. The CDR3 sequence: CASTQNEQFF. CDR3 sequence (DNA): TGTGCCAGCACCCAAAATGAGCAGTTCTTC.

The V call is TRBV10-3, the J call TRBJ2-1, with TRBD2 identical over 14 bases. The CDR3 runs to 15 residues. Trimming removed 7 bases from V and 5 bases from J; junction bases left unmatched: 4. The germline gives CDR1 ENHRY, CDR2 SYGVKD. Here the CDR3 reads CAITPGLAGDNEQFF. The CDR3 DNA reads TGTGCCATCACTCCGGGACTAGCGGGAGACAATGAGCAGTTCTTC.

This clone was detected once. The chain employs TRBV19 and TRBJ2-1; TRBD1 aligns across 9 bases. There are 17 residues in the CDR3. The germline V gene encodes CDR1 LNHDA and CDR2 SQIVND (reference sequence). The V segment lost 1 base and the J segment 1 base; nucleotides outside the gene matches: 5. DNA for the CDR3: TGTGCCAGTAGTATAGGGACAGGGGTATTTTCCTACAATGAGCAGTTCTTC. As protein: CASSIGTGVFSYNEQFF.

This clone was detected once. This chain uses TRBV3-1 (or the pseudogene TRBV3-2) with TRBJ1-1; a weak D match, TRBD1 (6 bases). There are 13 residues in the CDR3. The V gene's germline CDR1 is LGHDT and CDR2 YNNKEL (reference sequence). V was shortened by 6 bases and J by 5 bases, with 13 bases between the two germline ends. Here the CDR3 reads CASRPRGGTEAFF. CDR3 DNA: TGTGCCAGCAGACCCAGGGGAGGAACTGAAGCTTTCTTT.

This sequence joins TRBV29-1 and TRBJ2-7; perhaps TRBD1 as D (5 bases). The germline V gene encodes CDR1 SQVTM and CDR2 ANQGSEA. The CDR3 is made up of 15 amino acids. Trimming pared 4 bases from V and 4 bases from J, leaving 20 bases between. The DNA for the CDR3 is TGCAGCGTTGTTGGGCAACGGACATCCCAGTACGAGCAGTACTTC. It specifies CSVVGQRTSQYEQYF.

The V call is TRBV19, the J call TRBJ1-2, with D perhaps TRBD1 (5 bases). The CDR3 length is 11 residues. CDR1 and CDR2 from the germline V gene are LNHDA and SQIVND (reference sequence). Trimming took off 10 bases at V and 4 bases at J, with 10 bases between the two ends. In DNA, the CDR3 is TGTGCCACCCGGGACGCCTATGGCTACACCTTC. Its translation is CATRDAYGYTF.